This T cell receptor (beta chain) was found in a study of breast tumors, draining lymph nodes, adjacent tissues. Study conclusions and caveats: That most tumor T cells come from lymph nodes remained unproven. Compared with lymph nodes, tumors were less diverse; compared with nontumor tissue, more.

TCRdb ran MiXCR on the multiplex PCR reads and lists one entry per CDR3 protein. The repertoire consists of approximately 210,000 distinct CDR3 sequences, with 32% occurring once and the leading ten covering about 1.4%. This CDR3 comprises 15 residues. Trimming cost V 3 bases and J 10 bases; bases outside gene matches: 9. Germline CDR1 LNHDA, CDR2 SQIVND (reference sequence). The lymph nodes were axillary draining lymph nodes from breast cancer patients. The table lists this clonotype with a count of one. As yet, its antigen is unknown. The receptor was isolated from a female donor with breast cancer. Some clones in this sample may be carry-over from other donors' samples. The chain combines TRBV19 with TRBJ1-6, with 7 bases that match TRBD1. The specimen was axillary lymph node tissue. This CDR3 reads CASSIRQGMGSPLHF. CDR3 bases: TGTGCCAGTAGTATTAGACAGGGAATGGGGTCACCCCTCCACTTT.